This paragraph covers one T cell receptor (beta chain) sequence. Its specificity is unknown. The data were taken from a study of blood T cells in healthy people across ages. Combining a sample-barcoded 5' primer with a J-beta primer mix, a second PCR ran for roughly 7 to 12 cycles. TCRdb re-derived calls from the 5' RACE reads in MiXCR, one entry per CDR3 protein. The sample has about 1 million distinct CDR3 sequences, more than 35% seen once. Study-level findings and limits: The long-lived group displayed more naive CD4+ cells, plus higher diversity, than the aged donors did.

The CDR3 contains 14 residues. Germline CDR1 and CDR2: SGHDT and YYEEEE. Deletions cut 2 bases from V and 3 bases from J, with 9 bases between. This clonotype was obtained from a woman aged 55-70 years in good health. Sequencing was carried out using blood. The rearrangement links TRBV5-6 to TRBJ2-4; tentatively, D is TRBD2 (5 bases). CDR3 nucleotide sequence: TGTGCCAGCAGCTTAGGAGGAAACAAAAACATTCAGTACTTC. It translates to CASSLGGNKNIQYF. The entire variable domain, with the rest obtained from reference TRBV5-6 and TRBJ2-4, is as follows: DAGVTQSPTHLIKTRGQQVTLRCSPKSGHDTVSWYQQALGQGPQFIFQYYEEEERQRGNFPDRFSGHQFPNYSSELNVNALLLGDSALYLCASSLGGNKNIQYFGAGTRLSVL.